This T cell receptor (beta chain) was observed in a study of blood T cell repertoires in COVID-19. On the study more broadly: Researchers got acute and convalescent COVID-19 samples from the United States, Italy and Spain. Sources were T cells, B-cell-depleted T cells, or PBMCs; the material itself was cDNA or gDNA.

Source study methods: Amplifying reference gene primers gave estimates of nucleated cell counts. Profiled with immunoSEQ multiplex PCR; TCRdb holds only in-frame clones, not every one. V and J calls and clone size are given by that table; D and trimming were obtained from the DNA. The sample records more than 85,000 clones, 91% being singletons. V gave up 5 bases and J gave up 3 bases, with 11 bases separating them. The CDR3 covers 13 residues. The germline V gene encodes CDR1 SGHAT and CDR2 FQNNGV. The clonotype was recovered from a man between 60 and 75 years old with acute or convalescent COVID-19. This chain links TRBV11-2 with TRBJ2-7; D might be TRBD2 (6 bases). The source material was peripheral blood. The CDR3 coding sequence is TGTGCCAGCAGCCGGGGGAACGGCTACGAGCAGTACGTC. Residues: CASSRGNGYEQYV.